A selection of T cell receptor beta chains follows, all from one sample in a study of cytomegalovirus exposure and HLA in healthy donors. The protocol was immunoSEQ multiplex PCR, while the TCRdb copy is restricted to in-frame clones and leaves out a portion. The sample gives approximately 150,000 clones, around 75% of which show up once; 4% to 5.5% is in the top ten. Sequenced material: PBMCs. Source of these receptors: a man aged 55 to 69 in good health and CMV-seronegative. Both conserved end residues are part of each CDR3. The D gene is left open where the match is weak. Not all rows give a size; the values are once, few, many and, for expanded clones, a class.

clone size: NA
V gene: TRBV25-1
D gene: TRBD2
CDR3 length: 17
J gene: TRBJ2-3
CDR3 protein: CASSEGSGGGATDTQYF
CDR3 DNA: TGTGCCAGCAGTGAAGGTAGCGGCGGGGGGGCCACAGATACGCAGTATTTT

clone size: once
V gene: TRBV10-3
D gene: TRBD1
CDR3 length: 14
J gene: TRBJ2-3
CDR3 protein: CAISPDRATDTQYF
CDR3 DNA: TGTGCCATCAGCCCGGACAGGGCAACAGATACGCAGTATTTT

clone size: once
V gene: TRBV11-2
D gene: NA
CDR3 length: 16
J gene: TRBJ2-6
CDR3 protein: CASSLGRAPGANVLTF
CDR3 DNA: TGTGCCAGCAGCTTAGGGAGGGCCCCTGGGGCCAACGTCCTGACTTTC

clone size: NA
V gene: TRBV7-2
D gene: NA
CDR3 length: 15
J gene: TRBJ2-1
CDR3 protein: CASSLRAATYNEQFF
CDR3 DNA: TGTGCCAGCAGCTTAAGAGCGGCAACCTACAATGAGCAGTTCTTC

clone size: once
V gene: TRBV6-1
D gene: NA
CDR3 length: 14
J gene: TRBJ1-6
CDR3 protein: CASSEVPGNSPLHF
CDR3 DNA: TGTGCCAGCAGTGAAGTACCGGGTAATTCACCCCTCCACTTT

clone size: once
V gene: TRBV28
D gene: TRBD2
CDR3 length: 18
J gene: TRBJ2-7
CDR3 protein: CAIAPIAWPGRGEDEQYF
CDR3 DNA: TGTGCCATCGCCCCCATCGCCTGGCCCGGACGGGGGGAGGACGAGCAGTACTTC

clone size: few
V gene: TRBV9
D gene: NA
CDR3 length: 15
J gene: TRBJ1-2
CDR3 protein: CASSPRTARLYGYTF
CDR3 DNA: TGTGCCAGCAGCCCCCGGACAGCTCGACTCTATGGCTACACCTTC

clone size: NA
V gene: TRBV7-9
D gene: NA
CDR3 length: 15
J gene: TRBJ2-1
CDR3 protein: CASSIRVSSYNEQFF
CDR3 DNA: TGTGCCAGCAGCATTCGGGTGAGCTCCTACAATGAGCAGTTCTTC

clone size: NA
V gene: TRBV29-1
D gene: NA
CDR3 length: 11
J gene: TRBJ2-7
CDR3 protein: CSVRDSYEQYF
CDR3 DNA: TGCAGCGTTCGGGACTCCTACGAGCAGTACTTC

clone size: NA
V gene: TRBV7-3
D gene: NA
CDR3 length: 14
J gene: TRBJ1-6
CDR3 protein: CASSLDSTPSPLHF
CDR3 DNA: TGTGCCAGCAGCTTAGACAGCACCCCTTCACCCCTCCACTTT

clone size: NA
V gene: TRBV4-3
D gene: NA
CDR3 length: 16
J gene: TRBJ1-3
CDR3 protein: CASSQALESMGNTIYF
CDR3 DNA: TGCGCCAGCAGCCAAGCTCTCGAGAGTATGGGAAACACCATATATTTT

clone size: NA
V gene: TRBV19
D gene: NA
CDR3 length: 15
J gene: TRBJ2-7
CDR3 protein: CASSIQGSGSYEQYF
CDR3 DNA: TGTGCCAGTAGTATCCAGGGGTCAGGATCCTACGAGCAGTACTTC

clone size: NA
V gene: TRBV5-1
D gene: TRBD2
CDR3 length: 15
J gene: TRBJ2-7
CDR3 protein: CASSLRTSGNYEQYF
CDR3 DNA: TGCGCCAGCAGCTTGAGGACTAGCGGCAACTACGAGCAGTACTTC

clone size: NA
V gene: TRBV5-1
D gene: TRBD2
CDR3 length: 16
J gene: TRBJ2-1
CDR3 protein: CASSWGLQRLYNEQFF
CDR3 DNA: TGCGCCAGCAGCTGGGGACTACAGCGCCTATACAATGAGCAGTTCTTC

clone size: few
V gene: TRBV7-8
D gene: TRBD2
CDR3 length: 13
J gene: TRBJ2-7
CDR3 protein: CASSFGGSYEQYF
CDR3 DNA: TGTGCCAGCAGCTTCGGCGGGAGTTACGAGCAGTACTTC

clone size: NA
V gene: TRBV28
D gene: TRBD1
CDR3 length: 13
J gene: TRBJ1-2
CDR3 protein: CASRPTGVDGYTF
CDR3 DNA: TGTGCCAGCAGGCCGACAGGGGTGGATGGCTACACCTTC

clone size: NA
V gene: TRBV6-1
D gene: NA
CDR3 length: 14
J gene: TRBJ2-5
CDR3 protein: CASSAEWAQETQYF
CDR3 DNA: TGTGCCAGCAGTGCCGAGTGGGCACAAGAGACCCAGTACTTC

clone size: NA
V gene: TRBV29-1
D gene: NA
CDR3 length: 16
J gene: TRBJ1-1
CDR3 protein: CSVKLGVGARNTEAFF
CDR3 DNA: TGCAGCGTTAAACTTGGGGTGGGGGCGAGGAACACTGAAGCTTTCTTT

clone size: NA
V gene: TRBV18
D gene: NA
CDR3 length: 15
J gene: TRBJ1-5
CDR3 protein: CASSPRQYSNQPQHF
CDR3 DNA: TGTGCCAGCTCACCAAGACAGTATAGCAATCAGCCCCAGCATTTT

clone size: NA
V gene: TRBV19
D gene: TRBD1
CDR3 length: 19
J gene: TRBJ1-6
CDR3 protein: CASSIKGQGAYSYNSPLHF
CDR3 DNA: TGTGCCAGTAGTATCAAAGGACAGGGGGCTTACTCCTATAATTCACCCCTCCACTTT

clone size: NA
V gene: TRBV9
D gene: TRBD1
CDR3 length: 14
J gene: TRBJ1-4
CDR3 protein: CASSLGQGVEKLFF
CDR3 DNA: TGTGCCAGCAGCCTGGGACAGGGGGTTGAAAAACTGTTTTTT

clone size: NA
V gene: TRBV5-1
D gene: TRBD2
CDR3 length: 15
J gene: TRBJ2-5
CDR3 protein: CASSFEREAQETQYF
CDR3 DNA: TGCGCCAGCAGCTTCGAGCGGGAGGCCCAAGAGACCCAGTACTTC

clone size: few
V gene: TRBV6-4
D gene: NA
CDR3 length: 13
J gene: TRBJ2-7
CDR3 protein: CASNEDQGYEQYF
CDR3 DNA: TGTGCCAGCAACGAGGACCAGGGGTACGAGCAGTACTTC

clone size: NA
V gene: TRBV5-6
D gene: TRBD1
CDR3 length: 15
J gene: TRBJ2-7
CDR3 protein: CASSPTGDSGYEQYF
CDR3 DNA: TGTGCCAGCAGCCCGACAGGGGACTCGGGGTACGAGCAGTACTTC

clone size: NA
V gene: TRBV6-1
D gene: NA
CDR3 length: 14
J gene: TRBJ2-2
CDR3 protein: CASSEGSQGGELFF
CDR3 DNA: TGTGCCAGCAGTGAAGGCAGTCAGGGCGGGGAGCTGTTTTTT

clone size: once
V gene: TRBV9
D gene: TRBD1
CDR3 length: 18
J gene: TRBJ1-1
CDR3 protein: CASSVDVRGTGPNTEAFF
CDR3 DNA: TGTGCCAGCAGCGTAGATGTAAGGGGGACAGGGCCGAACACTGAAGCTTTCTTT